The clone carrying this TCR beta chain was counted ten times or more. No antigen is known for it. Germline V gives CDR1 LGHNA, CDR2 YNFKEQ. J gave up 6 bases and V 2 bases, and 9 bases lay outside the gene matches. The CDR3 runs 15 residues. The data stem from a study of human T cells and chemical hapten exposure. Study context: Reading of the patch tests, which applied 0.01% DPC to the upper back, occurred at 6 days. Study outcomes and limitations: Controls formed significantly fewer large CDR3 similarity clusters than expanded TCRs did.

As processed by the authors: With a range of roughly 23,224 to 690,600, the median per sample was around 97,000 TCRs. TCRdb passed the RACE reads through MiXCR, listing each CDR3 protein once. TCRdb's processing, not the study's, gives the V and J calls here. Among roughly 40,000 distinct CDR3 sequences, around 11% were seen once, and the ten largest hold about 5.7%. Time point meaning: pre-sensitization, week 0. Treatment of the sample: therapeutic diphenylcyclopropenone sensitization with weekly scalp DPC. The material was whole blood, obtained in connection with sensitization to the hapten diphenylcyclopropenone (DPC). This sequence joins TRBV4-2 and TRBJ1-1; 7 bases align to TRBD1. This TCR was recovered from a woman aged 30 to 39 with alopecia areata. Some clones in this sample may be carry-over from other donors' samples. CDR3 loop: CASSQLGGRHSEAFF. As DNA, the CDR3 is TGTGCCAGCAGCCAATTAGGGGGCCGACACTCTGAAGCTTTCTTT.